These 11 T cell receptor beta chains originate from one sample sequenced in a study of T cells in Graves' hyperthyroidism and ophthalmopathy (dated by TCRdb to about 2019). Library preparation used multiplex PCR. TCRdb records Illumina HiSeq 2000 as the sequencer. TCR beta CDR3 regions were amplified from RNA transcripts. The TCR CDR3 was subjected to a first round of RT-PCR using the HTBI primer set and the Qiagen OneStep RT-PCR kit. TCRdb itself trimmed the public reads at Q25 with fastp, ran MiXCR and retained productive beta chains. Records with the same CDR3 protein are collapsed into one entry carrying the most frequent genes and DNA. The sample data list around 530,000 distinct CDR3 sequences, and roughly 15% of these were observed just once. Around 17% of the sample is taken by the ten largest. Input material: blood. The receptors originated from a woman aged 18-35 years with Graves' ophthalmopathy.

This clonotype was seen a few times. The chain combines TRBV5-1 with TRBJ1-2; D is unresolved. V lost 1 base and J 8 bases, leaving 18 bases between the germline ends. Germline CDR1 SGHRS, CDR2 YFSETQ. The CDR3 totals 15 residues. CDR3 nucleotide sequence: TGCGCCAGCAGCTTGTTATCTGCCGCCTTAGCAGGCTACACCTTC. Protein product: CASSLLSAALAGYTF.

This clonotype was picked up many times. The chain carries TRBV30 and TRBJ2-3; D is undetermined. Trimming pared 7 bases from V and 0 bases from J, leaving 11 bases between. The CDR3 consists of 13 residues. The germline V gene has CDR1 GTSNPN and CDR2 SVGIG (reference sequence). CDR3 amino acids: CASDKASTDTQYF. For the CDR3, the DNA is TGTGCCTCCGATAAGGCCAGCACAGATACGCAGTATTTT. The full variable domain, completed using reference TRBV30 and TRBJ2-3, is SQTIHQWPATLVQPVGSPLSLECTVEGTSNPNLYWYRQAAGRGLQLLFYSVGIGQISSEVPQNLSASRPQDRQFILSSKKLLLSDSGFYLCASDKASTDTQYFGPGTRLTVL.

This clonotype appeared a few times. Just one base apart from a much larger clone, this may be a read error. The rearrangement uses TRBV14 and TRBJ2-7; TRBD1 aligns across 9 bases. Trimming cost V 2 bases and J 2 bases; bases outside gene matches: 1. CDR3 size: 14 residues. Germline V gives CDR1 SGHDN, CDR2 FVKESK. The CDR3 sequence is CASSQRDRAYEQYF. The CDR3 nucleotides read TGTGCCAGCAGCCAACGGGACAGGGCCTACGAGCAGTACTTC.

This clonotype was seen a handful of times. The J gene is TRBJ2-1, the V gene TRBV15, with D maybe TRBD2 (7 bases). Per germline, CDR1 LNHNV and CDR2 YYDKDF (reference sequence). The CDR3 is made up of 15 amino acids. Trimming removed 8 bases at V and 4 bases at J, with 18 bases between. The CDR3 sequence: CATAGADRPYNEQFF. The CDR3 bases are TGTGCCACCGCGGGGGCGGACCGCCCTTACAATGAGCAGTTCTTC. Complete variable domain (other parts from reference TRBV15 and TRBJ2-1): DAMVIQNPRYQVTQFGKPVTLSCSQTLNHNVMYWYQQKSSQAPKLLFHYYDKDFNNEADTPDNFQSRRPNTSFCFLDIRSPGLGDTAMYLCATAGADRPYNEQFFGPGTRLTVL.

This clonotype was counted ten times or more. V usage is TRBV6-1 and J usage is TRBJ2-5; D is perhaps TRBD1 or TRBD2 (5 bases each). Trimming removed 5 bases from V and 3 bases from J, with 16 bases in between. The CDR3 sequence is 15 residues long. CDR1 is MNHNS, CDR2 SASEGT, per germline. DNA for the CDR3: TGTGCCAGCAGTCTCACCCTCCGGGACGAAGAGACCCAGTACTTC. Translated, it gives CASSLTLRDEETQYF.

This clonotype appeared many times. In DNA, the CDR3 is TGTGCCAGCAGCCACACACGGGGGGGCCCCTACAATGAGCAGTTCTTC. It translates to CASSHTRGGPYNEQFF. The chain has TRBV7-8 and TRBJ2-1, with 8 bases that match TRBD2. V gave up 5 bases and J gave up 2 bases; unmatched junction bases: 8. Germline V gene data show CDR1 as SGHVS and CDR2 as FQNEAQ. CDR3 length: 16 amino acids.

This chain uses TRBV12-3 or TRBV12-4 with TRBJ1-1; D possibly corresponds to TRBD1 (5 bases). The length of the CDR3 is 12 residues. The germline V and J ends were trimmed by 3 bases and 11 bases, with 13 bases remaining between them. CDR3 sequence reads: CASSLGARGAFF. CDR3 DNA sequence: TGTGCCAGCAGTTTGGGTGCCCGGGGGGCTTTCTTT.

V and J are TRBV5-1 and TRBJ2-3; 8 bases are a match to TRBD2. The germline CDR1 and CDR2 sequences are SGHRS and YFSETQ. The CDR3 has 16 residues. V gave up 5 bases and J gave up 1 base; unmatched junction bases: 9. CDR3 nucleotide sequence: TGCGCCAGCAGTCGTCCGAGCGGGGGTGGCACAGATACGCAGTATTTT. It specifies CASSRPSGGGTDTQYF. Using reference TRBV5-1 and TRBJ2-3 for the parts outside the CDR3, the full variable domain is KAGVTQTPRYLIKTRGQQVTLSCSPISGHRSVSWYQQTPGQGLQFLFEYFSETQRNKGNFPGRFSGRQFSNSRSEMNVSTLELGDSALYLCASSRPSGGGTDTQYFGPGTRLTVL.

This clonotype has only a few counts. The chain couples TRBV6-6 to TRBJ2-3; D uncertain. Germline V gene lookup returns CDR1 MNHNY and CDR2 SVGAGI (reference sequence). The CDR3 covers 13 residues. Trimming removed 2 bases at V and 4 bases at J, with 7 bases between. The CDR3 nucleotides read TGTGCCAGCAGTTACCTCGGCTCAGATACGCAGTATTTT. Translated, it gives CASSYLGSDTQYF.

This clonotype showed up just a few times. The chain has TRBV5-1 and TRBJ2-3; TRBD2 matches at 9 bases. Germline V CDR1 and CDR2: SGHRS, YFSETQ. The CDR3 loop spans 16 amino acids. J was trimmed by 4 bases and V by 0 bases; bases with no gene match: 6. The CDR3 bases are TGCGCCAGCAGCTTGGCCCTCGGACTAGCGCCAGATACGCAGTATTTT. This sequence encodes CASSLALGLAPDTQYF. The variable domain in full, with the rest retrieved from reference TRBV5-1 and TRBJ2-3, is KAGVTQTPRYLIKTRGQQVTLSCSPISGHRSVSWYQQTPGQGLQFLFEYFSETQRNKGNFPGRFSGRQFSNSRSEMNVSTLELGDSALYLCASSLALGLAPDTQYFGPGTRLTVL.

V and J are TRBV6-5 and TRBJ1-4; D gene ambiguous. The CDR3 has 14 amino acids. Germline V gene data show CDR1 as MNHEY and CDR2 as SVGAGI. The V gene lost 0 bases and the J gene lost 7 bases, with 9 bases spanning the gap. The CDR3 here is CASSYSVEAEKLFF. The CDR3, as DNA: TGTGCCAGCAGTTACTCGGTTGAGGCTGAAAAACTGTTTTTT.